This T cell receptor (beta chain) stems from a study of PD-L1 blockade in urothelial cancer. Time point specified: pretreatment peripheral blood. The CDR3 has 14 residues. V shed 6 bases and J shed 1 base, with 12 bases lying between them. Germline V CDR1 and CDR2: MNHNS, SASEGT. Sequencing was performed with immunoSEQ multiplex PCR; in TCRdb, only in-frame clones are kept and a portion is missing. The table includes 55,000 to 75,000 clones, 75% to 90% detected once. This clone appeared once. This chain uses TRBV6-1 with TRBJ2-5; no clear D. The sample consisted of PBMCs, taken around atezolizumab (anti-PD-L1) treatment. This TCR derives from a man in his sixties or seventies with urothelial cancer. The CDR3 coding sequence is TGTGCCAGCAGCACACAAACCCGCCAAGAGACCCAGTACTTC. Its protein is CASSTQTRQETQYF.